One sample yielded the 15 T cell receptor beta chains listed below, sequenced in a study of blood T cell repertoires in COVID-19. Method: immunoSEQ multiplex PCR; TCRdb's copy keeps in-frame clones and lacks some. In the table there are around 140,000 clones, 84% of which are singletons. The material sequenced was peripheral blood. The receptor source for this set is a human donor in a cohort sampled during active COVID-19.

The genes are TRBV28 and TRBJ2-7; maybe TRBD1 (6 bases). Trimming stripped 4 bases from V and 6 bases from J, with 19 bases between. The CDR3 is made up of 15 amino acids. The germline CDR1 and CDR2 sequences are MDHEN and SYDVKM. Written as DNA, the CDR3 is TGTGCCAGCAGTTCCCGCGATTGGGGGCCCCGCGAGCAGTACTTC. It specifies CASSSRDWGPREQYF.

This chain connects TRBV27 to TRBJ2-5; maybe TRBD1 (7 bases). V lost 3 bases and J lost 4, with 9 bases in between. Germline CDR1 and CDR2: MNHEY and SMNVEV (reference sequence). This CDR3 comprises 13 residues. CDR3 region: CASSFQGGETQYF. The CDR3 region has the DNA TGTGCCAGCAGTTTCCAGGGGGGAGAGACCCAGTACTTC.

This clone was counted a few times. In DNA form, the CDR3 reads TGTGCCACCAGCAGAGCCCTGGAGGCAGAGGAGACCCAGTACTTC. This encodes CATSRALEAEETQYF. This sequence joins TRBV15 and TRBJ2-5; maybe TRBD2 (5 bases). The germline gives CDR1 LNHNV, CDR2 YYDKDF (reference sequence). CDR3 length: 15 residues. Deletions cut 1 base from V and 5 bases from J, with 14 bases between.

This chain joins TRBV11-3 and TRBJ2-1; the match to TRBD2 covers 9 bases. CDR1 is SGHNT and CDR2 is YENEEA in the germline V gene. The V and J ends lost 5 bases and 2 bases, in that order; junction bases with no gene match: 13. The CDR3 totals 18 residues. The CDR3 coding sequence is TGTGCCAGCAGCACCTCTCGCGGGGGGGCCCAGACCTACAATGAGCAGTTCTTC. Protein product: CASSTSRGGAQTYNEQFF.

The chain carries TRBV7-2 and TRBJ2-4, with a possible D match to TRBD2 (5 bases). Germline loops: CDR1 SGHTA, CDR2 FQGNSA. V was shortened by 3 bases and J by 10 bases, with 10 bases between the two germline ends. The CDR3 runs to 12 residues. The CDR3 loop reads CASSFLEGIQYF. The DNA for the CDR3 is TGTGCCAGCAGCTTTCTCGAGGGAATTCAGTACTTC.

This rearrangement joins TRBV7-3 to TRBJ1-6, with no clear D. CDR1 SGHTA and CDR2 FQGTGA come from the germline V gene. The CDR3 length is 15 residues. Trimming took 5 bases from V and 7 from J, leaving 15 bases between them. DNA of the CDR3: TGTGCCAGCAGCGCCCGGGGAGGGCCCAATTCACCCCTCCACTTT. This sequence encodes CASSARGGPNSPLHF.

The chain combines TRBV20-1 with TRBJ1-1; D might be TRBD1 (6 bases). CDR1 is DFQATT, CDR2 SNEGSKA, per germline (reference sequence). Trimming took off 6 bases at V and 5 bases at J, with 10 bases between the two ends. The CDR3 is 11 residues long. DNA of the CDR3: TGCAGTGCAAGGGGGGGGACTGAAGCTTTCTTT. Amino acid sequence: CSARGGTEAFF.

This chain connects TRBV7-2 to TRBJ2-5, with 8 bases lining up with TRBD2. The CDR3 consists of 16 residues. The V and J ends lost 5 bases and 2 bases, in that order; junction bases with no gene match: 10. Germline CDR1 is SGHTA and CDR2 is FQGNSA. The DNA of the CDR3 is TGTGCCAGCAGCCCTTCTCCGGGAGGGGGTCAAGAGACCCAGTACTTC. Translated, it gives CASSPSPGGGQETQYF.

This clone showed up just once. This sequence joins TRBV4-3 and TRBJ2-1; 9 nucleotides align to TRBD2. After removal of 3 bases from V and 13 bases from J, the junction contained 13 bases not matched to a gene. Germline V CDR1 and CDR2: LGHNA, YSLEER. The CDR3 runs 15 residues. CDR3 sequence: CASSQGSAGGLGQFF. The CDR3 nucleotides read TGCGCCAGCAGCCAGGGGTCGGCGGGGGGGCTTGGACAGTTCTTC.

The rearrangement joins TRBV7-2 to TRBJ1-1; D unresolved. This CDR3 region has 15 residues. Trimming removed 1 base from V and 1 base from J, with 10 bases in between. Germline V lookup: CDR1 SGHTA, CDR2 FQGNSA. The CDR3 coding sequence is TGTGCCAGCAGCTTAGTAGAACCAGGGAACACTGAAGCTTTCTTT. Translating gives CASSLVEPGNTEAFF.

The chain joins TRBV7-2 to TRBJ2-1; TRBD2 agrees at 9 bases. Germline CDR1 and CDR2: SGHTA and FQGNSA. V gave up 6 bases and J gave up 4 bases; unmatched junction bases: 10. This CDR3 has 16 amino acids. The CDR3 region has the DNA TGTGCCAGCAGACCCCGAGCGGGGGGCCCATACAATGAGCAGTTCTTC. Its protein is CASRPRAGGPYNEQFF. Full variable domain (rest looked up from reference TRBV7-2 and TRBJ2-1): GAGVSQSPSNKVTEKGKDVELRCDPISGHTALYWYRQSLGQGLEFLIYFQGNSAPDKSGLPSDRFSAERTGGSVSTLTIQRTQQEDSAVYLCASRPRAGGPYNEQFFGPGTRLTVL.

The chain has TRBV5-8 and TRBJ2-7; 7 bases agree with TRBD1. The CDR3 length is 16 residues. After removal of 4 bases from V and 0 bases from J, the junction contained 10 bases not matched to a gene. Germline CDR1 SGHTS, CDR2 YDEGEE. CDR3 loop: CASSVNRGAHSYEQYF. CDR3 in DNA: TGTGCCAGCAGCGTTAACAGGGGAGCCCACTCCTACGAGCAGTACTTC.

The gene calls are TRBV6-4 and TRBJ1-5; D not resolved. Trimming stripped 6 bases from V and 2 bases from J, with 11 bases between. Germline V gene data show CDR1 as MRHNA and CDR2 as SNTAGT. This CDR3 has 14 residues. The CDR3 DNA sequence: TGTGCCAGCAGCGAAAACGGAGGCAATCAGCCCCAGCATTTT. Translation: CASSENGGNQPQHF.

The V call is TRBV5-1, the J call TRBJ1-5, with D hard to call. V dropped 2 bases and J dropped 0 bases, with 12 bases sitting between them. The CDR3 runs 16 residues. CDR1 SGHRS and CDR2 YFSETQ come from the germline V gene. CDR3 sequence reads: CASSFGGMDSNQPQHF. In DNA, the CDR3 is TGCGCCAGCAGCTTTGGCGGGATGGATAGCAATCAGCCCCAGCATTTT.

The chain carries TRBV5-1 and TRBJ2-7; 8 bases map to TRBD1. The ends lost 4 bases at V and 3 bases at J; junction bases unmatched: 9. There are 15 residues in the CDR3. Germline lookup yields CDR1 SGHRS and CDR2 YFSETQ. The CDR3 DNA reads as TGCGCCAGCAGCCCGACTGGCGACAGGGGCTACGAGCAGTACTTC. The encoded protein is CASSPTGDRGYEQYF. Using reference TRBV5-1 and TRBJ2-7 for the parts outside the CDR3, the full variable domain is KAGVTQTPRYLIKTRGQQVTLSCSPISGHRSVSWYQQTPGQGLQFLFEYFSETQRNKGNFPGRFSGRQFSNSRSEMNVSTLELGDSALYLCASSPTGDRGYEQYFGPGTRLTVT.